Listed below are T cell receptor beta chains from one sample, sequenced in a study of blood T cell repertoires in COVID-19. Here immunoSEQ multiplex PCR was the method, and the copy in TCRdb shows in-frame clones only, minus some. Among about 140,000 clones, about 80% were seen once, and the ten largest hold roughly 6.5%. The specimen sequenced was peripheral blood. These receptors all stem from a human donor in a cohort sampled during active COVID-19. Both conserved end residues are part of each CDR3. A D gene is named only where the DNA matches it firmly. Only part of the rows carry a size: once, few, many, or a class if the clone is expanded.

>-|-|TRBJ2-1|TRBV30
TGTGCCTGGAGTCAACGCGGGGGCAGGCGCAATGAGCAGTTCTTC
CAWSQRGGRRNEQFF
>-|-|TRBJ2-7|TRBV2
TGTGCCAGCAGTGATCTAGTGGGGGGTAACGAGCAGTACTTC
CASSDLVGGNEQYF
>-|-|TRBJ2-2|TRBV9
TGTGCCAGCAGCGCGGGACTCGTGATCGGGGAGCTGTTTTTT
CASSAGLVIGELFF
>-|-|TRBJ2-1|TRBV5-1
TGCGCCAGCAGCTTCCGACAGGTAGGAAATGAGCAGTTCTTC
CASSFRQVGNEQFF
>-|many|TRBJ2-1|TRBV9
TGTGCCAGCAGCGTAGCTAGCACGTCCTACAATGAGCAGTTCTTC
CASSVASTSYNEQFF
>-|-|TRBJ2-2|TRBV27
TGTGCCAGCAGTTCCCTCACAACTAGCGGGGAGCTGTTTTTT
CASSSLTTSGELFF
>-|-|TRBJ1-5|TRBV28
TGTGCCAGCAGTTTATGGCGGAGTAATCAGCCCCAGCATTTT
CASSLWRSNQPQHF
>-|-|TRBJ1-3|TRBV24-1
TGTGCCACCTTTTTGAGGGAGGCGTCTGGAAACACCATATATTTT
CATFLREASGNTIYF
>TRBD2|-|TRBJ2-4|TRBV19
TGTGCCAGTAGTCTATGGGGGGGAACAATAGCCAAAAACATTCAGTACTTC
CASSLWGGTIAKNIQYF
>TRBD2|-|TRBJ2-7|TRBV28
TGTGCCAGCAGCCCTGGGGGAGGGGCTAACTACGAGCAGTACTTC
CASSPGGGANYEQYF
>-|once|TRBJ2-5|TRBV19
TGTGCCAGTAGGTTAACAGGACAGCAAGAGACCCAGTACTTC
CASRLTGQQETQYF
>-|few|TRBJ1-6|TRBV5-4
TGTGCCAGCAGTTATCCGGGTGGGAATTCACCCCTCCACTTT
CASSYPGGNSPLHF
>-|once|TRBJ1-2|TRBV29-1
TGCAGCGTCTACGATAATGGCTACACCTTC
CSVYDNGYTF
>TRBD2|-|TRBJ2-7|TRBV7-2
TGTGCCAGCACCCTTAGCGGGGGGTCCTACGAGCAGTACTTC
CASTLSGGSYEQYF
>-|-|TRBJ1-1|TRBV3-1/TRBV3-2
TGTGCCAGCAGCCTTCGAGTGTTGACTGAAGCTTTCTTT
CASSLRVLTEAFF
>TRBD2|-|TRBJ2-1|TRBV5-6
TGTGCCAGCAGCGAAAGCGGGGGGGCCTACAATGAGCAGTTCTTC
CASSESGGAYNEQFF
>-|-|TRBJ2-1|TRBV6-4
TGTGCCAGCAGTGACAGGCCTTCAGGGTACAATGAGCAGTTCTTC
CASSDRPSGYNEQFF
>-|-|TRBJ2-5|TRBV5-4
TGTGCCAGCAGCGCACCAGGGGTACGAGAGACCCAGTACTTC
CASSAPGVRETQYF
>TRBD1|-|TRBJ1-5|TRBV5-6
TGTGCCAGCAGCCTACGACAGGGACAAAATCAGCCCCAGCATTTT
CASSLRQGQNQPQHF
>-|-|TRBJ1-1|TRBV10-3
TGTGCCATCAGCGAATATATACAGGGACCTAACACTGAAGCTTTCTTT
CAISEYIQGPNTEAFF
>-|-|TRBJ2-2|TRBV6-5
TGTGCCAGCACGTTAAGGGGCCTGAACACCGGGGAGCTGTTTTTT
CASTLRGLNTGELFF
>TRBD1|-|TRBJ1-5|TRBV28
TGTGCCAGCAGGTCATGGACAGGGTTTGGAAGCAATCAGCCCCAGCATTTT
CASRSWTGFGSNQPQHF
>-|-|TRBJ1-1|TRBV15
TGTGCCACCAGCAGAGAAATCGGCGGCACTGAAGCTTTCTTT
CATSREIGGTEAFF
>TRBD1|few|TRBJ1-4|TRBV5-1
TGCGCCAGCAGCTACGGACAGGGGGCCAATGAAAAACTGTTTTTT
CASSYGQGANEKLFF
>-|-|TRBJ2-2|TRBV20-1
TGCAGTGCTTCACAGGGTAGGGAGCTGTTTTTT
CSASQGRELFF
>TRBD1|-|TRBJ2-3|TRBV19
TGTGCCAGTAGCAGACAGGGGGCCCAAAGCACAGATACGCAGTATTTT
CASSRQGAQSTDTQYF
>-|few|TRBJ2-2|TRBV28
TGTGCCAGCAGTTTGCCCCAAGCGAGGGAGCTGTTTTTT
CASSLPQARELFF
>-|-|TRBJ1-2|TRBV5-1
TGCGCCAGCACACCAAGCTTATGGGAGGGTGGCTACACCTTC
CASTPSLWEGGYTF
>-|-|TRBJ2-4|TRBV28
TGTGCCAGCAGTTTAGGGCAGCCAGCCAAAAACATTCAGTACTTC
CASSLGQPAKNIQYF
>-|-|TRBJ2-7|TRBV11-2
TGTGCCAGCAGCTTAGGGACAGTTCTCGAGCAGTACTTC
CASSLGTVLEQYF
>-|-|TRBJ1-2|TRBV6-5
TGTGCCAGCAGTTACGGGTGGACAGAAGGGTATGGCTACACCTTC
CASSYGWTEGYGYTF
>TRBD2|-|TRBJ2-1|TRBV11-3
TGTGCCAGCAGCGTAAGAGCGGGGGGGTACAATGAGCAGTTCTTC
CASSVRAGGYNEQFF
>TRBD2|-|TRBJ2-5|TRBV6-5
TGTGCCAGCAGTTTGCGGGGGGGCCTTAGGGAGACCCAGTACTTC
CASSLRGGLRETQYF
>-|-|TRBJ2-3|TRBV6-5
TGTGCCAGCAGGAATAGCGGTTTAGATACGCAGTATTTT
CASRNSGLDTQYF
>-|-|TRBJ2-2|TRBV3-1/TRBV3-2
TGTGCCAGCAGCACCTTGGGAGTGAACACCGGGGAGCTGTTTTTT
CASSTLGVNTGELFF
>-|few|TRBJ2-1|TRBV5-1
TGCGCCAGCAGGCAGGATCGCGATGAGCAGTTCTTC
CASRQDRDEQFF
>-|-|TRBJ1-3|TRBV5-1
TGCGCCAGCAGCTTGGGAGGCGGGAGAAACACCATATATTTT
CASSLGGGRNTIYF
>TRBD1|-|TRBJ1-2|TRBV9
TGTGCCAGCAGCGGGGAGACAGGGAGTAGGTCTAGTTATGGCTACACCTTC
CASSGETGSRSSYGYTF
>-|-|TRBJ2-1|TRBV2
TGTGCCAGCAGTGAAACTAGGGGGTGGAGCCATGAGCAGTTCTTC
CASSETRGWSHEQFF
>TRBD2|-|TRBJ2-1|TRBV5-1
TGCGCCAGCAGCTTGGTCTTAGCGGGGGGGTTCAATGAGCAGTTCTTC
CASSLVLAGGFNEQFF
>-|-|TRBJ1-1|TRBV14
TGTGCCAGCAGCCAAGAAAAGTTCGCAGGGGCGAACACTGAAGCTTTCTTT
CASSQEKFAGANTEAFF